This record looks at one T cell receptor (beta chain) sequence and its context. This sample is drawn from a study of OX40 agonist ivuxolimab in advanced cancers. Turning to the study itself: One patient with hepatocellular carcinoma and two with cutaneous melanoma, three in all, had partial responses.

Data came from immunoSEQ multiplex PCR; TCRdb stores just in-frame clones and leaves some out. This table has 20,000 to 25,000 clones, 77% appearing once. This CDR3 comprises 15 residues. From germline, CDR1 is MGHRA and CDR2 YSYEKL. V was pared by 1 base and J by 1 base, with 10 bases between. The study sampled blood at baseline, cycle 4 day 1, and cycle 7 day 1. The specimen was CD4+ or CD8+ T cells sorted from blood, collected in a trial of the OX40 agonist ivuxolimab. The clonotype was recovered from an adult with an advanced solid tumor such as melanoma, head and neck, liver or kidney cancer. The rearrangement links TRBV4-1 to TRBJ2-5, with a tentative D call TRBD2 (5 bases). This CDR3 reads CASSQGWRSQETQYF. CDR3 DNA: TGCGCCAGCAGCCAAGGTTGGAGGTCCCAAGAGACCCAGTACTTC.